The clone carrying this T cell receptor beta chain was counted at least ten times. TCRdb called the RACE reads again in MiXCR, with one record for every CDR3 protein. The sample has fewer than 70,000 distinct CDR3 sequences; approximately 11% are singletons. Germline trimming cut 6 bases from V and 2 bases from J; bases unmatched to any gene: 19. The CDR3 has 19 residues. This record comes from a study of human T cells and chemical hapten exposure. Time point: pre-sensitization, week 0. Treatment here: therapeutic diphenylcyclopropenone sensitization with weekly scalp DPC. The chain uses TRBV12-3 or TRBV12-4 and TRBJ1-5; 7 bases match TRBD1. Sample: whole blood, taken in connection with sensitization to the hapten diphenylcyclopropenone (DPC). This TCR derives from a woman in her 50s with alopecia areata. Some clones in this sample may be carry-over from other donors' samples. Here the CDR3 reads CASSSSRGSGVGGNQPQHF. CDR3 in DNA: TGTGCCAGCAGCTCCTCCAGGGGGTCAGGAGTAGGTGGCAATCAGCCCCAGCATTTT.